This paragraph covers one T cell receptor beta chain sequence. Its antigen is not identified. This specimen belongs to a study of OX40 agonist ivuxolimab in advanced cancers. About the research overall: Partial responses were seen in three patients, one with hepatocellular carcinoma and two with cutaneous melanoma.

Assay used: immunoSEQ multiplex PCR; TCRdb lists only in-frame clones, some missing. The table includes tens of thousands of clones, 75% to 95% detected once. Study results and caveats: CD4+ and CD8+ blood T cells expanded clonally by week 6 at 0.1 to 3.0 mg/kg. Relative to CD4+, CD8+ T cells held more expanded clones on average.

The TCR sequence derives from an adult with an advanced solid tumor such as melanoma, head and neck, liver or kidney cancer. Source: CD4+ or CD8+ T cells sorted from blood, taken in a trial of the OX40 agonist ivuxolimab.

CDR3 sequence reads: CASRLGSSYNEQFF. The CDR3 coding sequence is TGTGCCAGCCGGTTGGGGAGCTCCTACAATGAGCAGTTCTTC. This chain connects TRBV27 to TRBJ2-1; D possibly corresponds to TRBD2 (5 bases). The V end lost 8 bases, the J end lost 0 bases, and 11 bases lay between the germline ends. The CDR3 sequence is 14 residues long. Germline CDR1 MNHEY, CDR2 SMNVEV (reference sequence).